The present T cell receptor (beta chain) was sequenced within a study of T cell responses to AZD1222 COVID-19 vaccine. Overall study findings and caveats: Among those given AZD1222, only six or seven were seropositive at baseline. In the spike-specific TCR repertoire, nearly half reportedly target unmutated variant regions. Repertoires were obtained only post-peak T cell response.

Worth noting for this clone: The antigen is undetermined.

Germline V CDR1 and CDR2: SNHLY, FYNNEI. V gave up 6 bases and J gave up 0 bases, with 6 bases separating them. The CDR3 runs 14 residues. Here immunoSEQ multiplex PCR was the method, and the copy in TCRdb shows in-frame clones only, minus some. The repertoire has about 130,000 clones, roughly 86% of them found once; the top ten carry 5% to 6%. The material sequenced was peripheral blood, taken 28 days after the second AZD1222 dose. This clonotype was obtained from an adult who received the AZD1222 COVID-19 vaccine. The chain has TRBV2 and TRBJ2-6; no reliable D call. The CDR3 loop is CASRWSSGANVLTF. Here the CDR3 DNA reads TGTGCCAGCAGATGGAGCTCTGGGGCCAACGTCCTGACTTTC.